The present entry profiles one T cell receptor (beta chain) with its context. Its antigen remains unknown. These data originate in a study of cytomegalovirus exposure and HLA in healthy donors. Profiled with immunoSEQ multiplex PCR; TCRdb holds only in-frame clones, not every one. The sample lists roughly 100,000 clones; 88% were seen once. V shed 0 bases and J 6 bases; nucleotides not matched to a gene: 5. The CDR3 has 15 residues. CDR1 LNHNV and CDR2 YYDKDF come from the germline V gene (reference sequence). Broader study findings: Overall, roughly 150 TCR beta chains were annotated as cytomegalovirus-associated. Some public TCRs appeared in many individuals, while most sequences were rare.

The source is a woman aged 18 to 35 in good health and CMV-seropositive. The sample was PBMCs. The V and J genes are TRBV15 and TRBJ1-2; TRBD1 agrees at 9 bases. DNA of the CDR3: TGTGCCACCAGCAGAGATGGACAGGGGAGGGATGGCTACACCTTC. This sequence encodes CATSRDGQGRDGYTF. The variable domain in full, completed from reference TRBV15 and TRBJ1-2, reads DAMVIQNPRYQVTQFGKPVTLSCSQTLNHNVMYWYQQKSSQAPKLLFHYYDKDFNNEADTPDNFQSRRPNTSFCFLDIRSPGLGDTAMYLCATSRDGQGRDGYTFGSGTRLTVV.